These 14 T cell receptor beta chains share one sample of origin, sequenced in a study of shared clonotypes between healthy human individuals. The assay was immunoSEQ multiplex PCR, and TCRdb's table has in-frame clones only and misses some. The sample holds about 1 million clones; approximately 80% are singletons and the top ten take approximately 0.52%. The material sequenced was memory CD4+ T cells from PBMCs. This sample's subset: CD45RA-negative fraction. The source of these receptors is a man younger than 35 in good health. Some clones in this sample may be carry-over from other donors' samples.

J is TRBJ2-1 and V is TRBV19; tentatively, D is TRBD1 or TRBD2 (6 bases each). The V end was cut by 9 bases, the J end by 4 bases, with 16 bases between. Per germline, CDR1 LNHDA and CDR2 SQIVND (reference sequence). This CDR3 has 14 residues. As DNA, the CDR3 is TGTGCCAGCCGTGGGGGGCGCGGATACAATGAGCAGTTCTTC. Its protein product is CASRGGRGYNEQFF.

The V call is TRBV11-3, the J call TRBJ2-1; TRBD1 or TRBD2 may be the D gene (6 bases each). This CDR3 is built from 12 residues. Trimming removed 6 bases from V and 9 bases from J, with 12 bases in between. CDR1 and CDR2 from the germline V gene are SGHNT and YENEEA. The CDR3 nucleotides read TGTGCCAGCAGTCAACAGGGAGGTGAGCAGTTCTTC. This gives the protein CASSQQGGEQFF.

J is TRBJ1-2 and V is TRBV7-9; D gene uncertain. Per germline, CDR1 SEHNR and CDR2 FQNEAQ (reference sequence). The ends were cut back, 8 bases at V and 2 bases at J, with 12 bases in the middle. The CDR3 totals 13 residues. The CDR3 DNA sequence: TGTGCCAGCGAAAAAACAGCGAACTATGGCTACACCTTC. The encoded protein is CASEKTANYGYTF.

The CDR3 coding sequence is TGTGCCACCCGGAGGGGGCCGGGGGAAAAACTGTTTTTT. This sequence encodes CATRRGPGEKLFF. The chain couples TRBV6-4 to TRBJ1-4; TRBD1 matches at 7 bases. This CDR3 comprises 13 residues. Germline trimming cut 10 bases from V and 8 bases from J; bases unmatched to any gene: 10. Germline loops: CDR1 MRHNA, CDR2 SNTAGT.

This chain uses TRBV7-7 with TRBJ2-7; the D gene is possibly TRBD2 (6 bases). Trimming left V 5 bases short and J 4 bases short, with 15 bases between. The CDR3 extends over 14 amino acids. The germline V gene encodes CDR1 SSHAT and CDR2 FNYEAQ (reference sequence). CDR3 loop: CASSPNTGSYEQYF. CDR3 nucleotides: TGTGCCAGCAGCCCCAACACCGGGAGTTACGAGCAGTACTTC.

The chain is built from TRBV18 and TRBJ2-5, with 7 bases that match TRBD2. CDR3 length: 13 residues. CDR1 is KGHSH, CDR2 LQKENI, per germline. V dropped 9 bases and J dropped 4; count of bases not matched to a gene: 8. CDR3 amino acids: CASTRGESETQYF. The DNA for the CDR3 is TGTGCCAGTACTCGGGGGGAGTCAGAGACCCAGTACTTC. The variable domain in full, with the rest retrieved from reference TRBV18 and TRBJ2-5, is NAGVMQNPRHLVRRRGQEARLRCSPMKGHSHVYWYRQLPEEGLKFMVYLQKENIIDESGMPKERFSAEFPKEGPSILRIQQVVRGDSAAYFCASTRGESETQYFGPGTRLLVL.

This chain's CDR3 is CASSQGASSETQYF. CDR3 nucleotide sequence: TGCGCCAGCAGCCAAGGGGCTAGCTCAGAGACCCAGTACTTC. The rearrangement links TRBV4-1 to TRBJ2-5; D possibly corresponds to TRBD2 (5 bases). The V gene lost 1 base and the J gene lost 4 bases, with 10 bases spanning the gap. CDR3 length equals 14 residues. Germline V gene data show CDR1 as MGHRA and CDR2 as YSYEKL.

The genes are TRBV20-1 and TRBJ2-1; no clear D gene. Trimming pared 0 bases from V and 9 bases from J, leaving 3 bases between. CDR3 length equals 10 residues. Germline loops: CDR1 DFQATT, CDR2 SNEGSKA (reference sequence). CDR3 amino acids: CSAREGEQFF. In DNA form, the CDR3 reads TGCAGTGCTAGAGAGGGTGAGCAGTTCTTC.

The rearrangement links TRBV2 to TRBJ2-5, with a weak D call TRBD2 (5 bases). The CDR3 spans 11 residues. Per the germline V gene, CDR1 is SNHLY and CDR2 is FYNNEI. Trimming stripped 7 bases from V and 5 bases from J, with 8 bases between. CDR3 region: CASITRETQYF. CDR3 in DNA: TGTGCCAGCATCACTAGGGAGACCCAGTACTTC.

This chain links TRBV10-2 with TRBJ2-7, with TRBD2 matching over 7 bases. The CDR3 spans 13 residues. V lost 5 bases and J lost 4; bases outside the gene matches: 5. CDR1 WSHSY and CDR2 SAAADI come from the germline V gene. The CDR3 region is CASSNWRGYEQYF. The DNA for the CDR3 is TGCGCCAGCAGTAACTGGCGGGGGTACGAGCAGTACTTC.

This clone was counted a single time. The genes are TRBV6-4 and TRBJ1-2; D is ambiguous. From germline, CDR1 is MRHNA and CDR2 SNTAGT. CDR3 length equals 14 residues. Trimming removed 6 bases from V and 2 bases from J, with 13 bases in between. The CDR3 sequence: CASRFRRKNYGYTF. Written as DNA, the CDR3 is TGTGCCAGCAGGTTTCGCCGGAAAAACTATGGCTACACCTTC.

A single count supports this clone. Other DNA sequences in this specimen translate into the identical CDR3. The chain uses TRBV18 and TRBJ2-1; 7 bases agree with TRBD2. Per the germline V gene, CDR1 is KGHSH and CDR2 is LQKENI. Trimming at V came to 3 bases and at J to 2 bases, leaving 4 bases not matched to a gene. This CDR3 spans 15 amino acids. In DNA, the CDR3 is TGTGCCAGCTCACCCCCCAGCGGGGCCTACAATGAGCAGTTCTTC. Amino acids: CASSPPSGAYNEQFF.

In its sample, this clone was seen a few times. The V and J genes are TRBV9 and TRBJ2-3; the D gene could be TRBD1 or TRBD2 (5 bases each). Germline loops: CDR1 SGDLS, CDR2 YYNGEE. The CDR3 covers 15 residues. V lost 2 bases to trimming and J lost 4 bases, with 14 bases between them. CDR3 in amino acids: CASSVGTAGADTQYF. CDR3 bases: TGTGCCAGCAGCGTTGGGACCGCGGGCGCAGATACGCAGTATTTT. Full variable domain (missing parts from reference TRBV9 and TRBJ2-3): DSGVTQTPKHLITATGQRVTLRCSPRSGDLSVYWYQQSLDQGLQFLIQYYNGEERAKGNILERFSAQQFPDLHSELNLSSLELGDSALYFCASSVGTAGADTQYFGPGTRLTVL.

The chain couples TRBV7-6 to TRBJ2-2, with a tentative D call TRBD2 (6 bases). In germline, CDR1 is SGHVS, CDR2 FNYEAQ. The germline V and J ends were trimmed by 5 bases and 4 bases, with 14 bases remaining between them. The length of the CDR3 is 15 residues. DNA of the CDR3: TGTGCCAGCAGCCCACCTCTGGGGGGCACCGGGGAGCTGTTTTTT. Translating gives CASSPPLGGTGELFF.